This TCR beta chain came from a study of vaccination and CD4 T cells after COVID-19. The wider study: Overlapping SARS-CoV-2, HCoV-NL63, HCoV-OC43 and HCoV-229E spike peptides stimulated the cells. Findings and caveats of the study: Convalescent patients' median share of reactive clones seen only post-vaccination was 80% to 90%.

The treatment was: approximately 9-day PBMC culture with coronavirus spike peptide pools or control peptides (ViraFEST assay). An unexposed donor provided the CD4+ T cells, which were collected before the COVID-19 pandemic (2011-2018). Each well received approximately 1.8 million PBMCs, cultured with around 10 IU/ml IL-2 and about 10 ug/ml peptide pools. The table lists this clonotype with a few counts. Its antigen is as yet unknown. Sequencing of cultured CD4+ T cell DNA used the Oncomine TCR Beta short-read assay. Genomic DNA was isolated from cultured CD4+ T cells. Using its own MiXCR run on the PCR reads, TCRdb lists one record per CDR3 protein. Altogether 6,500 to 8,500 distinct CDR3 sequences are present, roughly 39% being singletons, with the ten largest covering roughly 20%. Germline V gives CDR1 MGHDK, CDR2 SYGVNS. V was clipped by 3 bases and J by 6 bases, with 13 bases between them. CDR3 length equals 14 residues.

The TCR sequence derives from a human donor in good health. The sequenced sample consisted of CD4+ T cells from blood, cultured in vitro. V and J are TRBV25-1 and TRBJ2-3; the D gene is possibly TRBD2 (6 bases). The CDR3 region is CASSDPGRGDTQYF. The CDR3 nucleotides are TGTGCCAGCAGTGACCCCGGCCGGGGGGATACGCAGTATTTT.